These 18 T cell receptor beta chains were all obtained from the same sample, sequenced in a study of identical twins. TCRdb independently ran MiXCR on the 5' RACE reads; one entry per CDR3 protein. The data show more than 1.5 million distinct CDR3 sequences, around 29% seen once. Specimen: cord blood. These receptors were obtained from a newborn girl in good health.

The V and J genes are TRBV7-8 and TRBJ2-7; D possibly corresponds to TRBD1 (5 bases). Trimming took off 5 bases at V and 2 bases at J, with 19 bases between the two ends. The CDR3 loop spans 16 amino acids. Germline V gene lookup returns CDR1 SGHVS and CDR2 FQNEAQ. CDR3 region: CASSGQGLSVAYEQYF. The CDR3 nucleotides read TGTGCCAGCAGCGGGCAGGGTCTCAGCGTAGCCTACGAGCAGTACTTC.

The gene calls are TRBV7-2 and TRBJ1-1; D might be TRBD1 (5 bases). The germline V and J ends were trimmed by 2 bases and 6 bases, with 13 bases remaining between them. Per germline, CDR1 SGHTA and CDR2 FQGNSA. This CDR3 contains 14 residues. CDR3 region: CASSLYRGGAEAFF. CDR3 bases: TGTGCCAGCAGCTTATACCGCGGGGGAGCTGAAGCTTTCTTT.

The count of this clonotype is one. V gene TRBV27 combines with J gene TRBJ1-3; 7 bases align to TRBD1. CDR1 and CDR2 (germline): MNHEY, SMNVEV (reference sequence). The CDR3 contains 15 residues. After removal of 4 bases from V and 3 bases from J, the junction contained 6 bases not matched to a gene. CDR3 loop: CASSSRQGGGNTIYF. The CDR3 DNA reads as TGTGCCAGCAGTTCGAGACAGGGAGGTGGAAACACCATATATTTT.

This clonotype has ten or more counts. This rearrangement joins TRBV5-1 to TRBJ2-5; perhaps TRBD2 as D (6 bases). V lost 0 bases and J 11 bases, leaving 11 bases between the germline ends. This CDR3 region has 12 residues. CDR1 SGHRS and CDR2 YFSETQ come from the germline V gene. The chain's CDR3 is CASSLDLTRQYF. The CDR3 region has the DNA TGCGCCAGCAGCTTGGACCTGACTAGGCAGTACTTC.

This clonotype occurred a few times. DNA of the CDR3: TGTGCCAGCAGGACAGCGGGAGGGTTCAACAATGAGCAGTTCTTC. It translates to CASRTAGGFNNEQFF. This chain uses TRBV12-3 or TRBV12-4 with TRBJ2-1; 10 nucleotides match TRBD2. Losses at the gene ends were 6 bases for V and 5 bases for J; bases not matched to a gene: 7. There are 15 residues in the CDR3.

This clonotype was counted only a few times. J is TRBJ1-5 and V is TRBV20-1; 10 nucleotides align to TRBD1. Germline assignment: CDR1 DFQATT and CDR2 SNEGSKA (reference sequence). V shed 0 bases and J 3 bases; nucleotides not matched to a gene: 5. This CDR3 has 16 amino acids. The CDR3 region is CSARDDGTGVNQPQHF. Written as DNA, the CDR3 is TGCAGTGCTAGAGACGACGGGACAGGGGTCAATCAGCCCCAGCATTTT.

The genes are TRBV11-1 and TRBJ2-3, with TRBD1 as a possible D gene (7 bases). V shed 5 bases and J shed 1 base, with 40 bases lying between them. This CDR3 is built from 24 residues. The germline V gene has CDR1 SGHAT and CDR2 FQDESV (reference sequence). The CDR3 DNA sequence: TGTGCCAGCAGCACCCCGGGACAGCAGTTTACTAGAATGGCCGGGACTCCAGGCACAGATACGCAGTATTTT. It codes for CASSTPGQQFTRMAGTPGTDTQYF.

This clonotype was observed at least ten times. The chain links TRBV12-3 or TRBV12-4 to TRBJ1-2, with 8 bases lining up with TRBD1. The CDR3 runs 14 residues. Germline trimming cut 4 bases from V and 4 bases from J; bases unmatched to any gene: 5. Here the CDR3 reads CASSSGTGLYGYTF. Written as DNA, the CDR3 is TGTGCCAGCAGTTCCGGGACAGGCCTCTATGGCTACACCTTC.

A remark on this clonotype: Germline and junction disagree at one end, which may indicate a read error. The gene calls are TRBV4-1 and TRBJ2-1, with TRBD1 identical over 10 bases. CDR3 length: 18 residues. The germline CDR1 and CDR2 sequences are MGHRA and YSYEKL. CDR3 sequence reads: CASTQLGPGTGVYNEQFF. DNA of the CDR3: TGCGCCAGCACCCAATTGGGACCTGGGACAGGGGTCTACAATGAGCAGTTCTTC.

This sequence joins TRBV7-2 and TRBJ1-4; D is possibly TRBD1 (5 bases). Germline V CDR1 and CDR2: SGHTA, FQGNSA. The V end was cut by 5 bases, the J end by 4 bases, with 14 bases between. This CDR3 is built from 15 residues. The CDR3 loop is CASSPAGLLNEKLFF. DNA for the CDR3: TGTGCCAGCAGCCCGGCGGGGCTCCTTAATGAAAAACTGTTTTTT.

This clonotype was counted once. The CDR3 DNA reads as TGCAGTGCTAGAGATCCGCACAACAGGGAAAAATCAGCCCAGCATTTT. Protein sequence: CSARDPHNREKSAQHF. This chain uses TRBV20-1 with TRBJ1-5; the D gene is possibly TRBD1 (6 bases). The germline CDR1 and CDR2 sequences are DFQATT and SNEGSKA (reference sequence). V shed 0 bases and J shed 11 bases, with 23 bases lying between them. CDR3 length: 16 residues.

The chain recombines TRBV6-6 with TRBJ2-3; possibly TRBD2 for D (5 bases). The V end was cut by 0 bases, the J end by 0 bases, with 13 bases between. The CDR3 runs 17 residues. Germline CDR1 and CDR2: MNHNY and SVGAGI (reference sequence). The CDR3 protein is CASSYSTTRSSTDTQYF. The CDR3 DNA sequence: TGTGCCAGCAGTTACTCGACTACCAGGTCTAGCACAGATACGCAGTATTTT.

Concerning this clonotype: A much larger clonotype is one base distant, so this may be a read error. V and J are TRBV5-1 and TRBJ2-7; D perhaps matches TRBD1 (5 bases). V was cut by 3 bases and J by 7 bases, with 17 bases left in between. Germline V gene sequence: CDR1 SGHRS, CDR2 YFSETQ. The CDR3 is 14 residues long. CDR3 nucleotides: TGCGCCAGCAGCTCGGAGACAGCCTACAATGAGCAGTACTTC. It is translated as CASSSETAYNEQYF.

The rearrangement links TRBV28 to TRBJ2-1; TRBD2 agrees at 11 bases. The V segment lost 2 bases and the J segment 9 bases; nucleotides outside the gene matches: 9. The CDR3 contains 16 residues. Germline V lookup: CDR1 MDHEN, CDR2 SYDVKM. In DNA, the CDR3 is TGTGCCAGCAGTTTAATTCGGGTAGCGGGAGGGGCTGAGCAGTTCTTC. Amino acid sequence: CASSLIRVAGGAEQFF.

The chain joins TRBV7-9 to TRBJ2-5; the D is unclear. The DNA end favors TRBJ2-7, so the J call may be wrong. The CDR3 runs 13 residues. The germline V gene encodes CDR1 SEHNR and CDR2 FQNEAQ (reference sequence). The CDR3 spells CASSFYGPYEQYF. The CDR3 DNA reads TGTGCCAGCAGCTTTTACGGGCCCTACGAGCAGTACTTC.

This clonotype was detected a few times. V gene TRBV20-1 combines with J gene TRBJ2-5; 9 nucleotides align to TRBD1. The junction had 13 bases not matched to a gene; V was cut back by 3 bases and J by 11 bases. The CDR3 covers 14 residues. CDR1 DFQATT and CDR2 SNEGSKA come from the germline V gene (reference sequence). As DNA, the CDR3 is TGCAGTGCTAGCAACAGGGGGCAAGGGAATGAGCAGTACTTC. Its translation: CSASNRGQGNEQYF.

This clonotype was detected many times. The chain couples TRBV4-2 to TRBJ2-3; TRBD2 matches at 10 bases. The V gene's germline CDR1 is LGHNA and CDR2 YNFKEQ. The CDR3 runs to 16 residues. The V segment lost 0 bases and the J segment 4 bases; nucleotides outside the gene matches: 4. CDR3 amino acids: CASSQDQAGGADTQYF. The CDR3 DNA sequence: TGTGCCAGCAGCCAAGATCAAGCGGGAGGGGCAGATACGCAGTATTTT.

The CDR3 DNA is TGTGCCAGCAGCAGGGGACAGGCAGATACGCAGTATTTT. It translates to CASSRGQADTQYF. The V and J genes are TRBV7-7 and TRBJ2-3, with TRBD1 matching 8 bases. After removal of 5 bases from V and 4 bases from J, the junction contained 2 bases not matched to a gene. Germline V CDR1 and CDR2: SSHAT, FNYEAQ (reference sequence). The CDR3 runs 13 residues.